One sample yielded the 32 T cell receptor beta chains listed below, sequenced in a study of T cell responses to AZD1222 COVID-19 vaccine. The table came from immunoSEQ multiplex PCR; TCRdb's copy has only in-frame clones and leaves some out. The sample has 130,000 to 150,000 clones; more than 75% are singletons. Specimen: peripheral blood, collected on day 0 of AZD1222 vaccination. All receptors derive from an adult in good health.

The chain employs TRBV7-2 and TRBJ2-7; D is unclear. V was pared by 3 bases and J by 7 bases, with 13 bases between. The germline CDR1 and CDR2 sequences are SGHTA and FQGNSA. This CDR3 region has 13 residues. CDR3 region: CASSLSRDAEQYF. The CDR3, as DNA: TGTGCCAGCAGCTTGAGTCGAGACGCTGAGCAGTACTTC.

The chain employs TRBV9 and TRBJ2-2; the match to TRBD1 covers 8 bases. The CDR3 sequence is 15 residues long. Germline lookup yields CDR1 SGDLS and CDR2 YYNGEE. The V segment lost 2 bases and the J segment 8 bases; nucleotides outside the gene matches: 8. CDR3 in DNA: TGTGCCAGCAGCGTCCAGCCCGACAGGGGTGGGGAGCTGTTTTTT. Translating gives CASSVQPDRGGELFF.

V usage is TRBV9 and J usage is TRBJ1-2; 8 bases align to TRBD1. V gave up 0 bases and J gave up 7 bases; unmatched junction bases: 11. CDR1 is SGDLS and CDR2 is YYNGEE in the germline V gene. The CDR3 spans 16 residues. The CDR3 protein is CASSVARAGQAAGYTF. The CDR3 DNA follows: TGTGCCAGCAGCGTAGCTCGGGCGGGACAGGCTGCTGGCTACACCTTC.

The chain combines TRBV19 with TRBJ2-1; 9 positions match TRBD2. The CDR3 length is 11 residues. The trim removed 8 bases at V and 15 bases at J, leaving 8 bases unmatched. The germline gives CDR1 LNHDA, CDR2 SQIVND (reference sequence). The CDR3 reads CASLAGAWLFF. CDR3 nucleotide sequence: TGTGCCAGTTTAGCGGGAGCCTGGTTGTTCTTC.

The genes are TRBV7-2 and TRBJ1-2; D may be TRBD1 (6 bases). Germline V CDR1 and CDR2: SGHTA, FQGNSA. The CDR3 consists of 16 residues. The V end was cut by 2 bases, the J end by 4 bases, with 17 bases between. This CDR3 reads CASSLSRTATFYGYTF. The CDR3 DNA sequence: TGTGCCAGCAGCTTATCCCGGACAGCAACTTTCTATGGCTACACCTTC.

This rearrangement joins TRBV7-8 to TRBJ2-5, with 8 bases that match TRBD2. The J segment lost 5 bases and the V segment lost 8 bases, leaving 7 bases of the junction unmatched. The CDR3 sequence is 13 residues long. Germline V gene lookup returns CDR1 SGHVS and CDR2 FQNEAQ. CDR3 in amino acids: CASRRGVGETQYF. Here the CDR3 DNA reads TGTGCCAGCCGGCGGGGGGTCGGGGAGACCCAGTACTTC.

The chain uses TRBV27 and TRBJ1-1; tentatively, D is TRBD1 (5 bases). CDR1 is MNHEY and CDR2 is SMNVEV in the germline V gene (reference sequence). Trimming left V 4 bases short and J 3 bases short, with 18 bases between. CDR3 length: 16 amino acids. The CDR3 sequence: CASSSIPDRPHTEAFF. The CDR3 DNA follows: TGTGCCAGCAGTTCCATTCCCGACAGACCGCACACTGAAGCTTTCTTT.

V is TRBV4-3 and J is TRBJ2-1; the D gene could be TRBD1 or TRBD2 (6 bases each). The CDR3 length is 12 residues. Trimming took 0 bases from V and 10 from J, leaving 7 bases between them. The germline V gene encodes CDR1 LGHNA and CDR2 YSLEER. The CDR3 coding sequence is TGCGCCAGCAGCCAAGAAGGGGGGGAGCAGTTCTTC. Its protein is CASSQEGGEQFF.

In the case of this clone: Germline and junction disagree at one end, which may indicate a read error. The chain uses TRBV16 and TRBJ1-2; 7 bases align to TRBD1. The CDR3 is 14 amino acids. In germline, CDR1 is KGHSY, CDR2 FQNENV. The CDR3 loop reads CASSQSDGGGGGSF. CDR3 sequence (DNA): TGTGCCAGCAGCCAATCGGATGGAGGGGGCGGCGGATCCTTC.

The CDR3 nucleotides are TGTGCCAGTAGTCCGGGGACAGGGAACTATGGCTACACCTTC. Its translation is CASSPGTGNYGYTF. The V gene is TRBV19, the J gene TRBJ1-2, with 9 bases fitting TRBD1. V was clipped by 5 bases and J by 2 bases; unmatched bases: 3. The CDR3 runs 14 residues. The germline V gene has CDR1 LNHDA and CDR2 SQIVND (reference sequence).

Here the CDR3 reads CASNGQGVIEAFF. The CDR3 DNA reads TGTGCCAGCAACGGACAGGGGGTAATTGAAGCTTTCTTT. The rearrangement links TRBV6-6 to TRBJ1-1; 10 nucleotides line up with TRBD1. Germline lookup yields CDR1 MNHNY and CDR2 SVGAGI (reference sequence). The CDR3 is 13 amino acids. Losses at the gene ends were 7 bases for V and 7 bases for J; bases not matched to a gene: 6.

This rearrangement joins TRBV5-1 to TRBJ1-1, with D possibly matching TRBD1 (6 bases). The CDR3 spans 15 residues. Germline loops: CDR1 SGHRS, CDR2 YFSETQ. V lost 5 bases to trimming and J lost 7 bases, with 21 bases between them. The DNA for the CDR3 is TGCGCCAGCAGGATTGGGACGACAGGACTTGGTGAAGCTTTCTTT. It translates to CASRIGTTGLGEAFF. The entire variable domain, with the rest obtained from reference TRBV5-1 and TRBJ1-1, is as follows: KAGVTQTPRYLIKTRGQQVTLSCSPISGHRSVSWYQQTPGQGLQFLFEYFSETQRNKGNFPGRFSGRQFSNSRSEMNVSTLELGDSALYLCASRIGTTGLGEAFFGQGTRLTVV.

This chain joins TRBV12-3 or TRBV12-4 and TRBJ2-3; D uncertain. Trimming took off 4 bases at V and 0 bases at J, with 5 bases between the two ends. This CDR3 has 13 residues. CDR3 nucleotides: TGTGCCAGCAGTTATGGTAGCACAGATACGCAGTATTTT. Translated: CASSYGSTDTQYF.

This clone was seen only once. This chain links TRBV6-2 or TRBV6-3 with TRBJ2-4; tentatively, D is TRBD2 (6 bases). The CDR3 has 14 amino acids. In germline, CDR1 is MNHEY, CDR2 SVGEGT. Between the trimmed V and J ends, which lost 1 base and 9 bases, there was a span of 13 bases. The CDR3 DNA reads TGTGCCAGCAGTTACTTCCGGGGGAACGTCATTCAGTACTTC. Translation: CASSYFRGNVIQYF.

This clone was seen only once. The genes are TRBV5-1 and TRBJ1-2, with 7 bases that match TRBD1. The CDR3 loop spans 12 amino acids. In germline, CDR1 is SGHRS, CDR2 YFSETQ. The trim removed 4 bases at V and 8 bases at J, leaving 5 bases unmatched. The CDR3 DNA is TGCGCCAGCAGCCAAGACAGGGAAGGCTACACCTTC. Protein sequence: CASSQDREGYTF.

The chain carries TRBV15 and TRBJ2-7; tentatively, D is TRBD1 (5 bases). Germline CDR1 LNHNV, CDR2 YYDKDF (reference sequence). The CDR3 is made up of 17 amino acids. Trimming took off 3 bases at V and 5 bases at J, with 23 bases between the two ends. The CDR3 region is CATSRELQVPTTDEQYF. The CDR3 nucleotides read TGTGCCACCAGCAGGGAATTACAGGTCCCTACTACGGACGAGCAGTACTTC.

This clone was observed once. The chain couples TRBV7-3 to TRBJ2-3; the D is unclear. This CDR3 contains 14 residues. Germline CDR1 and CDR2: SGHTA and FQGTGA. V was trimmed by 2 bases and J by 0 bases, leaving 6 bases between them. The DNA for the CDR3 is TGTGCCAGCAGCTTATCCCCTAGCACAGATACGCAGTATTTT. Translated, it gives CASSLSPSTDTQYF.

The chain has TRBV20-1 and TRBJ1-2; D gene ambiguous. The V end was cut by 3 bases, the J end by 5 bases, with 16 bases between. Germline V CDR1 and CDR2: DFQATT, SNEGSKA (reference sequence). This CDR3 has 14 residues. DNA of the CDR3: TGCAGTGCTAGTACCCAGGAGAAAAATTATGGCTACACCTTC. Its translation is CSASTQEKNYGYTF.

The V and J genes are TRBV6-2 or TRBV6-3 and TRBJ2-3, with 12 bases that match TRBD2. Germline lookup yields CDR1 MNHEY and CDR2 SVGEGT. CDR3 length: 15 amino acids. V lost 5 bases, J lost 4 bases, and 4 bases stayed unmatched. CDR3 DNA sequence: TGTGCCAGCAGTACAGGACTAGCGGGATCAGATACGCAGTATTTT. It specifies CASSTGLAGSDTQYF.

J is TRBJ2-3 and V is TRBV27; the match to TRBD1 covers 7 bases. Germline V lookup: CDR1 MNHEY, CDR2 SMNVEV (reference sequence). This CDR3 spans 13 amino acids. J was trimmed by 5 bases and V by 7 bases; bases with no gene match: 6. CDR3 DNA sequence: TGTGCCAGCACCAGACAGGGAATAGATACGCAGTATTTT. This encodes CASTRQGIDTQYF.

The V call is TRBV4-3, the J call TRBJ1-1; the D gene is possibly TRBD1 (5 bases). From germline, CDR1 is LGHNA and CDR2 YSLEER. This CDR3 comprises 16 residues. V was trimmed by 4 bases and J by 0 bases, leaving 15 bases between them. The CDR3 spells CASSLRARGMNTEAFF. The CDR3 region has the DNA TGCGCCAGCAGCCTACGGGCTCGGGGGATGAACACTGAAGCTTTCTTT.

V gene TRBV7-2 combines with J gene TRBJ1-1; TRBD1 might be the D (6 bases). The CDR3 runs 14 residues. Germline V gives CDR1 SGHTA, CDR2 FQGNSA. V lost 3 bases, J lost 5 bases, and 13 bases lay in between. The CDR3 here is CASSFGRGRTEAFF. DNA of the CDR3: TGTGCCAGCAGCTTCGGGCGGGGGCGAACTGAAGCTTTCTTT.

The chain combines TRBV5-1 with TRBJ1-2, with D perhaps matching TRBD1 (5 bases). Germline values: CDR1 SGHRS, CDR2 YFSETQ. The V gene lost 4 bases and the J gene lost 4 bases, with 20 bases spanning the gap. The CDR3 consists of 16 residues. The CDR3 protein is CASSERTAGDGYGYTF. DNA of the CDR3: TGCGCCAGCAGCGAACGGACGGCGGGGGACGGCTATGGCTACACCTTC.

In nucleotides, the CDR3 is TGCGCCAGCAGCCAAGATCCCGGTGATGCAACTAATGAAAAACTGTTTTTT. Protein sequence: CASSQDPGDATNEKLFF. This rearrangement joins TRBV4-1 to TRBJ1-4; the D is unclear. Per germline, CDR1 MGHRA and CDR2 YSYEKL. V was cut by 0 bases and J by 0 bases, with 11 bases left in between. The CDR3 has 17 amino acids.

V gene TRBV28 combines with J gene TRBJ1-5, with D maybe TRBD1 (6 bases). The CDR3 extends over 15 amino acids. Looked up from germline, CDR1 is MDHEN and CDR2 is SYDVKM. The V end was cut by 5 bases, the J end by 0 bases, with 11 bases between. CDR3 protein: CASSQTGISNQPQHF. CDR3 nucleotide sequence: TGTGCCAGCAGTCAAACAGGGATTAGCAATCAGCCCCAGCATTTT.

The chain's CDR3 is CASSQVLGQEQETQYF. The DNA for the CDR3 is TGCGCCAGCAGCCAAGTACTGGGACAGGAGCAAGAGACCCAGTACTTC. The chain links TRBV4-3 to TRBJ2-5; 8 bases align to TRBD1. This CDR3 region has 16 residues. Trimming took 1 base from V and 2 from J; bases not matched to a gene: 6. Germline lookup yields CDR1 LGHNA and CDR2 YSLEER.

The chain links TRBV4-2 to TRBJ1-5, with unresolved D. V gave up 3 bases and J gave up 1 base, with 10 bases separating them. This CDR3 is 15 amino acids long. CDR1 LGHNA and CDR2 YNFKEQ come from the germline V gene. As DNA, the CDR3 is TGTGCCAGCAGCCAGTGGACCGAGAGCAATCAGCCCCAGCATTTT. Translating it yields CASSQWTESNQPQHF.

This rearrangement joins TRBV27 to TRBJ1-6; 7 bases are a match to TRBD1. The CDR3 consists of 15 residues. V was clipped by 5 bases and J by 10 bases; unmatched bases: 11. The germline CDR1 and CDR2 sequences are MNHEY and SMNVEV (reference sequence). The CDR3 region has the DNA TGTGCCAGCAGTGCCAGGGACAGAGGATACTCACCCCTCCACTTT. Translation: CASSARDRGYSPLHF.

The genes are TRBV5-4 and TRBJ1-1; perhaps TRBD1 as D (5 bases). Trimming left V 3 bases short and J 0 bases short, with 9 bases between. Germline-derived CDR1 and CDR2 are SGHNT and YYREEE (reference sequence). This CDR3 is 14 amino acids long. The CDR3, as DNA: TGTGCCAGCAGCTCGGGACGGATGAACACTGAAGCTTTCTTT. This translates into CASSSGRMNTEAFF.

The gene calls are TRBV6-2 or TRBV6-3 and TRBJ1-2, with D perhaps matching TRBD1 (5 bases). Germline values: CDR1 MNHEY, CDR2 SVGEGT. The CDR3 consists of 12 residues. Trimming shortened V by 6 bases and J by 8 bases, and 13 bases separated the two germline ends. CDR3 protein: CASSFRVGGYTF. DNA for the CDR3: TGTGCCAGCAGCTTCAGGGTGGGCGGCTACACCTTC.

In the case of this clone: Just one base apart from a much larger clone, this may be a read error. This sequence joins TRBV5-6 and TRBJ1-5, with D unresolved. The germline gives CDR1 SGHDT, CDR2 YYEEEE. CDR3 length equals 12 residues. Trimming took off 0 bases at V and 3 bases at J, with 1 base between the two ends. This CDR3 reads CASSLDNQPQHF. DNA for the CDR3: TGTGCCAGCAGCTTGGACAATCAGCCCCAGCATTTT. The variable domain in full, completed from reference TRBV5-6 and TRBJ1-5, reads DAGVTQSPTHLIKTRGQQVTLRCSPKSGHDTVSWYQQALGQGPQFIFQYYEEEERQRGNFPDRFSGHQFPNYSSELNVNALLLGDSALYLCASSLDNQPQHFGDGTRLSIL.

This rearrangement joins TRBV5-6 to TRBJ2-5; D tentatively reads TRBD1 or TRBD2 (6 bases each). There are 15 residues in the CDR3. The V gene's germline CDR1 is SGHDT and CDR2 YYEEEE. The V and J ends lost 2 bases and 5 bases respectively, with 16 bases between them. The CDR3 sequence: CASSLNGGLRETQYF. The DNA of the CDR3 is TGTGCCAGCAGCTTAAACGGGGGCCTCCGGGAGACCCAGTACTTC.